The 12 T cell receptor beta chains below all came from one sample that was sequenced in a study of cytomegalovirus exposure and HLA in healthy donors (dated by TCRdb to about 2017). The library relied on the immunoSEQ multiplex PCR assay. The multiplex PCR relied on a mix of 60 forward primers for TCR Vbeta segments and 13 reverse primers for TCR Jbeta segments. TCRdb re-hosts the immuneACCESS table, in-frame sequences only. Its copies lack some clones; in the studies checked, an unresolved V gene accounts for under half of them, and the cause for the rest is not known. The sample contains tens of thousands of clones, about 81% of them found a single time. Around 8.9% of the sample is in the top ten clones. Sequenced: PBMCs. These receptors were obtained from a woman between 35 and 50 years old in good health and CMV-seropositive.

The chain uses TRBV28 and TRBJ1-6, with D possibly being TRBD1 (5 bases). CDR3 length equals 14 residues. Between the trimmed V and J ends, which lost 6 bases and 9 bases, there was a span of 15 bases. Germline V gene lookup returns CDR1 MDHEN and CDR2 SYDVKM. This chain's CDR3 is CASSPGGTRSPLHF. As DNA, the CDR3 is TGTGCCAGCAGCCCCGGCGGGACCCGTTCACCCCTCCACTTT.

V and J are TRBV10-3 and TRBJ2-5; the match to TRBD1 covers 9 bases. Judging by the DNA end, TRBJ2-7 fits better; the J call may be wrong. The germline V gene encodes CDR1 ENHRY and CDR2 SYGVKD. This CDR3 spans 16 amino acids. The CDR3 sequence: CAISAQPGQGKHEQYF. CDR3 DNA: TGTGCCATCAGTGCTCAACCGGGACAGGGAAAACACGAGCAGTACTTC.

This chain uses TRBV6-5 with TRBJ1-1, with a possible D match to TRBD1 (5 bases). There are 14 residues in the CDR3. Germline V CDR1 and CDR2: MNHEY, SVGAGI. V lost 4 bases and J lost 7, with 16 bases in between. Here the CDR3 DNA reads TGTGCCAGCAGTTCGCCGGGGGGAAAAGGTGAAGCTTTCTTT. Its protein is CASSSPGGKGEAFF.

This clone showed up just once. The CDR3 nucleotides are TGTGCCAGCAGCTTAGATGTTAGCTATGGCTACACCTTC. It encodes CASSLDVSYGYTF. V and J are TRBV7-2 and TRBJ1-2; no definite D call. Germline lookup yields CDR1 SGHTA and CDR2 FQGNSA. Trimming took off 1 base at V and 4 bases at J, with 7 bases between the two ends. This CDR3 comprises 13 residues.

The rearrangement joins TRBV6-6 to TRBJ2-2, with no clear D. In germline, CDR1 is MNHNY, CDR2 SVGAGI (reference sequence). The CDR3 contains 15 residues. Trimming shortened V by 6 bases and J by 6 bases, and 17 bases separated the two germline ends. The CDR3 sequence is CASSPASESAGELFF. Here the CDR3 DNA reads TGTGCCAGCAGCCCAGCCAGCGAATCCGCCGGGGAGCTGTTTTTT.

This clone was picked up a small number of times. The chain is built from TRBV18 and TRBJ1-2, with D possibly TRBD1 on 5 matching bases. Deletions cut 4 bases from V and 4 bases from J, with 10 bases between. Per the germline V gene, CDR1 is KGHSH and CDR2 is LQKENI. This CDR3 comprises 13 residues. DNA for the CDR3: TGTGCCAGCTCACAGACAGAAACCTATGGCTACACCTTC. Residues: CASSQTETYGYTF. Together with reference TRBV18 and TRBJ1-2, the CDR3 gives the full variable domain: NAGVMQNPRHLVRRRGQEARLRCSPMKGHSHVYWYRQLPEEGLKFMVYLQKENIIDESGMPKERFSAEFPKEGPSILRIQQVVRGDSAAYFCASSQTETYGYTFGSGTRLTVV.

The V gene is TRBV7-8, the J gene TRBJ2-1; D unclear. V was pared by 5 bases and J by 13 bases, with 24 bases between. The CDR3 contains 15 residues. CDR1 is SGHVS and CDR2 is FQNEAQ in the germline V gene. This CDR3 reads CASSPRSSVGAYQFF. DNA of the CDR3: TGTGCCAGCAGCCCCCGATCAAGCGTCGGTGCCTACCAGTTCTTC.

The chain has TRBV9 and TRBJ1-1; weak D call: TRBD1 (5 bases). The CDR3 extends over 14 amino acids. The germline V and J ends were trimmed by 2 bases and 6 bases, with 14 bases remaining between them. Per the germline V gene, CDR1 is SGDLS and CDR2 is YYNGEE. The CDR3 DNA is TGTGCCAGCAGCGTTAAGGTAGAAGGGGCTGAAGCTTTCTTT. It encodes CASSVKVEGAEAFF.

Comments on this clone: The junction differs from germline at one of its ends, possibly a read error. The gene calls are TRBV7-9 and TRBJ2-7; 8 positions match TRBD1. Germline lookup yields CDR1 SEHNR and CDR2 FQNEAQ (reference sequence). The CDR3 consists of 13 residues. CDR3 residues: CSSSRTGRYEQYF. In DNA, the CDR3 is TGTTCCAGCAGCCGGACAGGGCGCTACGAGCAGTACTTC.

The V call is TRBV27, the J call TRBJ2-2, with TRBD2 matching over 9 bases. Looked up from germline, CDR1 is MNHEY and CDR2 is SMNVEV (reference sequence). This CDR3 has 15 amino acids. The V segment lost 6 bases and the J segment 6 bases; nucleotides outside the gene matches: 8. CDR3 in amino acids: CASSRRTSVAGELFF. CDR3 in DNA: TGTGCCAGCAGCCGGCGGACTAGCGTTGCCGGGGAGCTGTTTTTT.

The chain is built from TRBV5-4 and TRBJ1-4; TRBD1 aligns across 7 bases. V shed 4 bases and J 5 bases; nucleotides not matched to a gene: 8. Germline assignment: CDR1 SGHNT and CDR2 YYREEE (reference sequence). CDR3 length: 15 residues. This CDR3 reads CASSRRDSQNEKLFF. In nucleotides, the CDR3 is TGTGCCAGCAGCCGCCGGGACAGCCAAAATGAAAAACTGTTTTTT.

This sequence joins TRBV7-2 and TRBJ2-1; 9 bases are shared with TRBD1. V lost 5 bases and J lost 5; bases outside the gene matches: 13. Germline V gives CDR1 SGHTA, CDR2 FQGNSA. This CDR3 spans 17 amino acids. CDR3: CASSHRTGGSGHNEQFF. The CDR3 nucleotides read TGTGCCAGCAGCCACCGTACAGGGGGCTCGGGACACAATGAGCAGTTCTTC. The whole variable domain, remainder taken from reference TRBV7-2 and TRBJ2-1, is GAGVSQSPSNKVTEKGKDVELRCDPISGHTALYWYRQSLGQGLEFLIYFQGNSAPDKSGLPSDRFSAERTGGSVSTLTIQRTQQEDSAVYLCASSHRTGGSGHNEQFFGPGTRLTVL.